These 5 T cell receptor beta chains share one sample of origin, sequenced in a study of CD8 T cells in Susac syndrome. Random hexamers were used to reverse transcribe roughly 0.5 to 1 ug of RNA. MiXCR, run by TCRdb on the immunoSEQ multiplex PCR reads, gives a single entry per CDR3 protein. The table has about 110,000 distinct CDR3 sequences, 90% to 98% seen once. The sequencing sample was made of CD4+ T cells from PBMCs. All receptors come from a human donor in good health.

V usage is TRBV5-1 and J usage is TRBJ2-3, with unresolved D. The V gene lost 3 bases and the J gene lost 4 bases, with 9 bases spanning the gap. Germline V gene data show CDR1 as SGHRS and CDR2 as YFSETQ. The CDR3 extends over 13 amino acids. This CDR3 is CASSWRAADTQYF. The CDR3 nucleotides are TGCGCCAGCAGCTGGCGCGCAGCAGATACGCAGTATTTT.

V and J are TRBV29-1 and TRBJ1-1; D is unresolved. The ends were cut back, 2 bases at V and 4 bases at J, with 8 bases in the middle. Per the germline V gene, CDR1 is SQVTM and CDR2 is ANQGSEA. This CDR3 spans 12 amino acids. This CDR3 reads CSVEKGITEAFF. The DNA of the CDR3 is TGCAGCGTTGAAAAAGGGATCACTGAAGCTTTCTTT.

The chain has TRBV3-1 and TRBJ2-2; TRBD2 matches at 11 bases. The length of the CDR3 is 16 residues. Germline V gene sequence: CDR1 LGHDT, CDR2 YNNKEL (reference sequence). J lost 5 bases, V lost 6 bases, and 8 bases had no gene match. The CDR3 loop reads CASRQTSGRRTGELFF. CDR3 nucleotides: TGTGCCAGCAGACAAACTAGCGGGAGAAGGACCGGGGAGCTGTTTTTT.

The V gene is TRBV13, the J gene TRBJ1-2; D is unclear. The CDR3 runs to 13 residues. Trimming took 8 bases from V and 7 from J, leaving 17 bases between them. Germline assignment: CDR1 PRHDT and CDR2 FYEKMQ (reference sequence). CDR3 nucleotide sequence: TGTGCCAGCGGGCAAAGGGCAGTTCGTGGCTACACCTTC. It yields the protein CASGQRAVRGYTF.

This sequence joins TRBV12-3 or TRBV12-4 and TRBJ2-2; no reliable D call. The CDR3 has 13 amino acids. With 5 bases removed from V and 6 bases from J, the gap between germline ends came to 10 bases. The CDR3 here is CASSAFESGELFF. CDR3 DNA sequence: TGTGCCAGCAGTGCCTTTGAATCCGGGGAGCTGTTTTTT.